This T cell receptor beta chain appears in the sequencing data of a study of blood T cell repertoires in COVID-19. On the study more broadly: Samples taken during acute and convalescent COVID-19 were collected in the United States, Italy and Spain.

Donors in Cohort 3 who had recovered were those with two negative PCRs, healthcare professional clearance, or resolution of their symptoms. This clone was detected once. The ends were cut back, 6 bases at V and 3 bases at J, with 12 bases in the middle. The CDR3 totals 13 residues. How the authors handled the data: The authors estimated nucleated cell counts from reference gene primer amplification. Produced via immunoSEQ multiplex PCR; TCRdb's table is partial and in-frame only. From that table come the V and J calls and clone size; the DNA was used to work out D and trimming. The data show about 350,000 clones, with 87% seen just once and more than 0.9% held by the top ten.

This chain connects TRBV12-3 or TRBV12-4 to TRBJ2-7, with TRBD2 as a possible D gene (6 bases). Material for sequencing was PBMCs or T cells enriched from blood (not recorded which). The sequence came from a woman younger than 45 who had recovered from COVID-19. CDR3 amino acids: CASRKGLIYEQYF. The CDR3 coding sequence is TGTGCCAGCAGGAAGGGACTGATCTACGAGCAGTACTTC.